These T cell receptor beta chains were read from a single sample in a study of CD8+ T cells in alopecia areata. Generated by immunoSEQ multiplex PCR, the TCRdb table keeps only in-frame clones and is missing some. The sample holds about 180,000 clones; approximately 53% are singletons and the top ten take under 14%. Specimen: CD8+ T cells sorted from blood, collected at week 24, from a patient treated with tofacitinib. These receptors all come from a human donor with alopecia areata. Each CDR3 is given without its conserved first and last residue. The order of the fields is V gene, D gene, CDR3 protein. D genes are given only for firm matches.

TRBV5-6	TRBD1	ASSSQGAGNQPQH
TRBV30	.	AWGAGATEAF
TRBV29-1	.	SVEPGTIEAF
TRBV4-3	.	ASSQERWNQPQH
TRBV7-2	.	ASSPTRTYEQY
TRBV30	.	AWSGLVTYEQY
TRBV7-2	.	ASSLDGTLSYEQY
TRBV9	.	ASSVGGYTEAF
TRBV14	.	ASSQAQVRGYT
TRBV14	.	ASSQGWGNGYT
TRBV7-8	.	ASSPLTSTDTQY
TRBV27	.	ASSLRDGTEAF
TRBV6-6	.	ASSYSNNSPLH
TRBV5-1	.	ASSLGFTESGAYEQY
TRBV29-1	.	SVRNSAGELF
TRBV27	TRBD1	ASSLSPVGGQYEQY
TRBV19	.	ASSTQTSYNEQF
TRBV29-1	TRBD1	SVFTIDREFRISGNEQF
TRBV23-1	.	ASSQSGLSYEQY
TRBV15	.	ATSRESQGSSEQY
TRBV6-5	.	ASRGRNYGYT
TRBV7-9	.	ASSLGSSPLH
TRBV7-8	.	ASSTRQAETQY
TRBV11-2	TRBD1	ASSLSLGGLGYT